This T cell receptor beta chain was documented in a study of breast tumors, draining lymph nodes, adjacent tissues. Study findings and constraints: Luminal-like breast cancer showed significantly greater tumor-nontumor repertoire similarity than basal-like breast cancer did.

This clonotype was detected ten times or more. Its target is not known. The junction differs from germline at one of its ends, possibly a read error. The CDR3 has 15 residues. Germline CDR1 is MNHEY and CDR2 is SMNVEV (reference sequence). TCRdb re-called the multiplex PCR reads through MiXCR, storing one row per CDR3 protein. The sample records more than 50,000 distinct CDR3 sequences, around 43% being singletons. The chain combines TRBV27 with TRBJ2-7; TRBD1 matches at 9 bases. The receptor's source is a female donor with breast cancer. Some clones in this sample may be carry-over from other donors' samples. The specimen was breast tumor tissue. CDR3 DNA sequence: TGTGCCAGCAGTTTGGGGACAGGGCCCTCCCACGAGCAGTACTTC. It yields the protein CASSLGTGPSHEQYF.